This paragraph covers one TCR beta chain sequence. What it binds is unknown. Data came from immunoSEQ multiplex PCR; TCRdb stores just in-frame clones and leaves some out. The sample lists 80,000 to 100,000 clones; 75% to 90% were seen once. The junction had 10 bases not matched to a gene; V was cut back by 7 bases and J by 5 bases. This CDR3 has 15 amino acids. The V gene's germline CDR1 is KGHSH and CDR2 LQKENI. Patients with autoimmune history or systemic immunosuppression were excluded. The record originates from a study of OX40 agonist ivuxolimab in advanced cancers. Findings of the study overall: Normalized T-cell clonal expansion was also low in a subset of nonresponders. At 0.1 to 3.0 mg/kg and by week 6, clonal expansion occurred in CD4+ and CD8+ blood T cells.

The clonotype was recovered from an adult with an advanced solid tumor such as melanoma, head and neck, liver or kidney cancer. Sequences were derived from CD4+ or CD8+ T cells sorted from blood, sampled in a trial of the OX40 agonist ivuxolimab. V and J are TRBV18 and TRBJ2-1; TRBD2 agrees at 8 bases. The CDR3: CASLPSGSNNNEQFF. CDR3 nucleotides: TGTGCCAGCTTACCCAGCGGGAGTAATAACAATGAGCAGTTCTTC.